The 10 T cell receptor beta chains below were found in one sample sequenced in a study of CD8+CD57+ T cells in acquired aplastic anemia. TCR beta VDJ and CDR3 were profiled, and genomic DNA was the template. Using its own MiXCR run on the reads, TCRdb lists one record per CDR3 protein. The profile shows 400,000 to 600,000 distinct CDR3 sequences, around 32% of them singletons. Patients chosen for sequencing had shown CD8+CD57+ cell expansion by flow cytometry. Sequenced material: sorted CD4+, CD8+, or CD8+CD57+ T cells (not recorded which) from PBMCs. The receptors here all came from a human donor with aplastic anemia.

CDR3 sequence (DNA): TGTGCCAGCGGCCCAGCGGGGGGCACAGATACGCAGTATTTT. It translates to CASGPAGGTDTQYF. The chain links TRBV10-3 to TRBJ2-3; 8 bases are shared with TRBD2. Trimming took 10 bases from V and 1 from J; bases not matched to a gene: 7. The CDR3 has 14 residues. CDR1 ENHRY and CDR2 SYGVKD come from the germline V gene.

This clonotype was picked up one time. The CDR3 loop reads CASSEPGLPGRDNEQFF. As DNA, the CDR3 is TGCGCCAGCAGTGAGCCGGGACTACCAGGGAGGGACAATGAGCAGTTCTTC. The chain employs TRBV10-2 and TRBJ2-1, with 7 nucleotides matching TRBD2. From germline, CDR1 is WSHSY and CDR2 SAAADI. Germline trimming cut 2 bases from V and 5 bases from J; bases unmatched to any gene: 12. CDR3 length equals 17 residues.

This clonotype was seen repeatedly, ten times or more. This sequence joins TRBV20-1 and TRBJ1-5; D possibly corresponds to TRBD1 (5 bases). V lost 3 bases to trimming and J lost 4 bases, with 10 bases between them. There are 13 residues in the CDR3. Per the germline V gene, CDR1 is DFQATT and CDR2 is SNEGSKA (reference sequence). The CDR3 bases are TGCAGTGCTAGCCAGGGACTTAATCAGCCCCAGCATTTT. It yields the protein CSASQGLNQPQHF.

The rearrangement uses TRBV2 and TRBJ1-2, with D possibly being TRBD1 (5 bases). With 7 bases removed from V and 5 bases from J, the gap between germline ends came to 17 bases. Germline-derived CDR1 and CDR2 are SNHLY and FYNNEI. The CDR3 sequence is 14 residues long. This CDR3 is CASTAGGVGYGYTF. The CDR3, as DNA: TGTGCCAGCACGGCTGGGGGAGTAGGGTATGGCTACACCTTC.

The V gene is TRBV2, the J gene TRBJ1-1; 7 nucleotides line up with TRBD1. There are 13 residues in the CDR3. Trimming at V came to 6 bases and at J to 5 bases, leaving 6 bases not matched to a gene. Germline lookup yields CDR1 SNHLY and CDR2 FYNNEI. This CDR3 reads CASRGTAGTEAFF. The CDR3 DNA reads TGTGCCAGCAGGGGGACAGCGGGAACTGAAGCTTTCTTT. The full variable domain, completed using reference TRBV2 and TRBJ1-1, is EPEVTQTPSHQVTQMGQEVILRCVPISNHLYFYWYRQILGQKVEFLVSFYNNEISEKSEIFDDQFSVERPDGSNFTLKIRSTKLEDSAMYFCASRGTAGTEAFFGQGTRLTVV.

The genes are TRBV3-1 and TRBJ1-2; possible D gene TRBD1, 6 bases. Trimming shortened V by 4 bases and J by 6 bases, and 15 bases separated the two germline ends. This CDR3 is built from 14 residues. In germline, CDR1 is LGHDT, CDR2 YNNKEL (reference sequence). CDR3 sequence reads: CASSPQGRGNGYTF. The CDR3, as DNA: TGTGCCAGCAGCCCTCAGGGTAGGGGGAATGGCTACACCTTC.

There are a few counts of this clonotype. V is TRBV4-1 and J is TRBJ1-5; weak D call: TRBD1 (6 bases). This CDR3 spans 15 amino acids. Germline values: CDR1 MGHRA, CDR2 YSYEKL. With 5 bases removed from V and 0 bases from J, the gap between germline ends came to 11 bases. Here the CDR3 DNA reads TGCGCCAGCAGCTCGGGGACAAATAGCAATCAGCCCCAGCATTTT. Its protein product is CASSSGTNSNQPQHF.

This clonotype was observed many times. This chain uses TRBV2 with TRBJ1-5; D not resolved. CDR1 is SNHLY and CDR2 is FYNNEI in the germline V gene. The CDR3 contains 13 residues. V lost 4 bases and J lost 7, with 11 bases in between. CDR3 region: CASSVKESQPQHF. For the CDR3, the DNA is TGTGCCAGCAGTGTGAAAGAATCCCAGCCCCAGCATTTT. Using reference TRBV2 and TRBJ1-5 for the parts outside the CDR3, the full variable domain is EPEVTQTPSHQVTQMGQEVILRCVPISNHLYFYWYRQILGQKVEFLVSFYNNEISEKSEIFDDQFSVERPDGSNFTLKIRSTKLEDSAMYFCASSVKESQPQHFGDGTRLSIL.

CDR3 loop: CAISEGATDTQYF. The DNA of the CDR3 is TGTGCCATCAGTGAGGGAGCAACAGATACGCAGTATTTT. This chain joins TRBV10-3 and TRBJ2-3; D remains ambiguous. V lost 2 bases to trimming and J lost 3 bases, with 6 bases between them. The CDR3 has 13 amino acids. Germline lookup yields CDR1 ENHRY and CDR2 SYGVKD.

The table lists this clonotype with a few counts. CDR3 amino acids: CASSQDQGQGGETQYF. Here the CDR3 DNA reads TGTGCCAGCAGCCAAGACCAAGGGCAGGGGGGAGAGACCCAGTACTTC. This chain links TRBV4-2 with TRBJ2-5; the D gene is possibly TRBD1 (7 bases). Germline V gene lookup returns CDR1 LGHNA and CDR2 YNFKEQ. V was pared by 0 bases and J by 4 bases, with 15 bases between. CDR3 length: 16 residues.